This T cell receptor (beta chain) was obtained from a study of cytomegalovirus exposure and HLA in healthy donors. PCR used 60 Vbeta primers and 13 Jbeta primers. The assay was immunoSEQ multiplex PCR, and TCRdb's table has in-frame clones only and misses some. The sample includes about 170,000 clones, about three quarters of them seen just once. The CDR3 length is 14 residues. From germline, CDR1 is MNHNY and CDR2 SVGAGI (reference sequence). V shed 5 bases and J 4 bases; nucleotides not matched to a gene: 5. Overall study results and limits: According to reports, the classifier identified cytomegalovirus status with high specificity and sensitivity. Sequencing depth across donors, presence/absence analyses assumed, was roughly uniform. Trimming of TCR beta V- and J-genes showed a link, identified in a later analysis, to a missense DCLRE1C variant. TCR beta sequences reportedly predicted the HLA-A and HLA-B alleles of most subjects accurately.

Comments on this clone: Its antigen is not identified.

This chain links TRBV6-6 with TRBJ1-5; 7 bases are a match to TRBD1. The sequence was obtained from a woman aged 45 to 65 in good health and CMV-seropositive. Specimen: PBMCs. The chain's CDR3 is CASSRTGQNQPQHF. Written as DNA, the CDR3 is TGTGCCAGCAGTAGGACAGGTCAGAATCAGCCCCAGCATTTT.